This T cell receptor (beta chain) emerged from a study of graft-versus-host responses after intestinal transplantation. This clone turned up a few times. Its matching antigen is unknown. Sequencing used immunoSEQ multiplex PCR; TCRdb keeps in-frame clones, though not all of them. The sample lists about 100,000 clones, roughly 87% seen once, with about 0.95% in the top ten. Germline assignment: CDR1 MNHNS and CDR2 SASEGT. The CDR3 covers 14 residues. Germline trimming cut 3 bases from V and 12 bases from J; bases unmatched to any gene: 8. This sequence was found in a human donor who was the organ donor for an intestinal transplant. Sequencing was performed on unstimulated CD4+ T cells sorted from spleen or lymph node cells, taken before transplant. V and J are TRBV6-1 and TRBJ1-2; 12 positions agree with TRBD1. In nucleotides, the CDR3 is TGTGCCAGCAGTGACATGGGGACAGGGGGCGCCCACACCTTC. Translating gives CASSDMGTGGAHTF.